The sequence of this TCR beta chain was determined in a study of STAT5B mutations in CD4+ large granular lymphocyte leukemia. Whole-study findings and limits: 8/27 top patient clones versus 2/35 control clones were TRBV06-family.

This table comes from immunoSEQ multiplex PCR, and its TCRdb copy is limited to in-frame clones, with some not included. This sample has about 30,000 clones, with roughly 84% found just once. CDR1 is SGHRS and CDR2 is YFSETQ in the germline V gene. V gave up 2 bases and J gave up 7 bases; unmatched junction bases: 9. The CDR3 runs to 16 residues. With respect to this clone: What it binds is unknown.

This chain uses TRBV5-1 with TRBJ2-1; 10 bases are a match to TRBD2. The specimen was CD4+ T cells from blood buffy coats. The source of this sequence is a human donor in good health. CDR3 residues: CASSFGGGAGGNEQFF. The CDR3 DNA reads as TGCGCCAGCAGCTTCGGGGGAGGAGCGGGAGGGAATGAGCAGTTCTTC.